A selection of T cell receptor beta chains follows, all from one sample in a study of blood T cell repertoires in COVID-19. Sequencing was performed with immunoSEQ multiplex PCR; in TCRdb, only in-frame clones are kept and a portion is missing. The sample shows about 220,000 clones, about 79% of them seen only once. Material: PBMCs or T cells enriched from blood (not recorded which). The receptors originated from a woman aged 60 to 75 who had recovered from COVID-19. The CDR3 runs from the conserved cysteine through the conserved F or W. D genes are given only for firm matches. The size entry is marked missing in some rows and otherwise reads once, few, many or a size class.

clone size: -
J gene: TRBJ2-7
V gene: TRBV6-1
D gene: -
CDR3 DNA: TGTGCCAGCAGTGAAGGGGACTTAGCCTACGAGCAGTACTTC
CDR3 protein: CASSEGDLAYEQYF

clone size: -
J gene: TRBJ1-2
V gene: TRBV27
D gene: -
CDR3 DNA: TGTGCCAGCAGGACCGATACAGGAAGCTATGGCTACACCTTC
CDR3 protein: CASRTDTGSYGYTF

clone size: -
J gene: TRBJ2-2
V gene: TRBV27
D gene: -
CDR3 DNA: TGTGCCAGCAGCTTTAACACCGGGGAGCTGTTTTTT
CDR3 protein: CASSFNTGELFF

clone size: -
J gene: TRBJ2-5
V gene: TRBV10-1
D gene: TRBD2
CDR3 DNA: TGCGCCAGTAAACAGGGTGGACTAGCGGCCCCTCAAGAGACCCAGTACTTC
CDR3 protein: CASKQGGLAAPQETQYF

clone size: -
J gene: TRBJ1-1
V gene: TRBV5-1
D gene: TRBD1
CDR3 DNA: TGCGCCAGCAGCTTGGATGGGGCAGGGGGTGAAGCTTTCTTT
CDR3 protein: CASSLDGAGGEAFF

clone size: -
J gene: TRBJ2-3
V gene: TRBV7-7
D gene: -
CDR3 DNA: TGTGCCAGCAGCCAGGAGGGGGGGCGTATTGAGGACACGCAGTATTTT
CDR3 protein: CASSQEGGRIEDTQYF

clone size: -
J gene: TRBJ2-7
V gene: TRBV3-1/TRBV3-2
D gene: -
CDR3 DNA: TGTGCCAGCAGCCCTGGAGACTTTTCCTACGAGCAGTACTTC
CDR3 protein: CASSPGDFSYEQYF

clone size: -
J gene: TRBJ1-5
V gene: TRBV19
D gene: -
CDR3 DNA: TGTGCCAGTAGTGAGACATTCAATCAGCCCCAGCATTTT
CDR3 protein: CASSETFNQPQHF

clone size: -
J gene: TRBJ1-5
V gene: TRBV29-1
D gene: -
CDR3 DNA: TGCAGCGTTGGGGACAAAAATCAGCCCCAGCATTTT
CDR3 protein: CSVGDKNQPQHF

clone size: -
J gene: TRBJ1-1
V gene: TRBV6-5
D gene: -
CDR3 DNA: TGTGCCAGTCAGTTGAACACTGAAGCTTTCTTT
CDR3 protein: CASQLNTEAFF

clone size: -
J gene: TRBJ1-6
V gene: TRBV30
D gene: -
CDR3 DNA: TGTGCCTGGAGTGTACCTAACTCCTATAATTCACCCCTCCACTTT
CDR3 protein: CAWSVPNSYNSPLHF

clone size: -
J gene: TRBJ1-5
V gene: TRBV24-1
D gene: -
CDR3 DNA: TGTGCCACCAGCCTTGACGGGAATCAGCCCCAGCATTTT
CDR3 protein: CATSLDGNQPQHF

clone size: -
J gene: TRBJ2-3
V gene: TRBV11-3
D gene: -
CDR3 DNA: TGTGCCAGCAGCTTAGGTAGGGGCGCAGATACGCAGTATTTT
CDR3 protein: CASSLGRGADTQYF

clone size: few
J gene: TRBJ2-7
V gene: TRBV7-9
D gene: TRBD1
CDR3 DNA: TGTGCCAGCACCCCCAGGGGGATGACCTACGAGCAGTACTTC
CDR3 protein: CASTPRGMTYEQYF

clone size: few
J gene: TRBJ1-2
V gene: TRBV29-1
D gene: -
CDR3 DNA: TGCAGCGTTGAAAAGGGGAAGGGTGGCTACACCTTC
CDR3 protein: CSVEKGKGGYTF

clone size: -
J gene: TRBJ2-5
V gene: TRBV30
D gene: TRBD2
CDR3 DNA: TGTGCCTGGTCTGGGGGGGACGCTTTCCAAGAGACCCAGTACTTC
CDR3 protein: CAWSGGDAFQETQYF

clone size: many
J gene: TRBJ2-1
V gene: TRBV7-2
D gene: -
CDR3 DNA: TGTGCCAGCAGCTTGACAGCTTACAATGAGCAGTTCTTC
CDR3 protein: CASSLTAYNEQFF

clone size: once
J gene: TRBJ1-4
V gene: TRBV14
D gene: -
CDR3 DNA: TGTGCCAGCAGCCAAGATGGTCAGTTTAATGAAAAACTGTTTTTT
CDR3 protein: CASSQDGQFNEKLFF

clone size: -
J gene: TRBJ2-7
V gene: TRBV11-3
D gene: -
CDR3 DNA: TGTGCCAGCAGCGCCACGGCGGGCGGATATCGCGAGCAGTACTTC
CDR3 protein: CASSATAGGYREQYF

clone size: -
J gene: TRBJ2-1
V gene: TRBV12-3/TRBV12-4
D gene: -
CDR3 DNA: TGTGCCAGCACCCAGGGGTTGTACAATGAGCAGTTCTTC
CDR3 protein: CASTQGLYNEQFF

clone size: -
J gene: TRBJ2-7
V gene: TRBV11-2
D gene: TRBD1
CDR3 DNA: TGTGCCAGCAGCTTAGGACAGGGGAGCATCAGTTACGAGCAGTACTTC
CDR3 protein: CASSLGQGSISYEQYF

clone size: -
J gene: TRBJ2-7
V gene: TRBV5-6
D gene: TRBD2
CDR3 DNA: TGTGCCAGCAGCCTAAGACTAGCGGGGGCCGACTCCTACGAGCAGTACTTC
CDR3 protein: CASSLRLAGADSYEQYF

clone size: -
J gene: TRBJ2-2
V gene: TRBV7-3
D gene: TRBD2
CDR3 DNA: TGTGCCAGCAGCTTAAATAGCGGGGTAGGAACCGGGGAGCTGTTTTTT
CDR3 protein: CASSLNSGVGTGELFF

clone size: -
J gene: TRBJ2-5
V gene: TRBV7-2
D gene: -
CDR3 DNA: TGTGCCAGCAGCCCCGGTCATGAGACCCAGTACTTC
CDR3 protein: CASSPGHETQYF

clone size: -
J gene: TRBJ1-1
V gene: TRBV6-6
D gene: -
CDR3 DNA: TGTGCCAGCAGACCGGACGGGGGGAAGGCTGAAGCTTTCTTT
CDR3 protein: CASRPDGGKAEAFF

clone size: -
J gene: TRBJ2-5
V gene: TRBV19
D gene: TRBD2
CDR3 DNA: TGTGCCAGTAGTATAAGTGGGGGGGGAGAGACCCAGTACTTC
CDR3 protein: CASSISGGGETQYF

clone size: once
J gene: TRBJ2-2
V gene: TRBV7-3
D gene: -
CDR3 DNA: TGTGCCAGCAGCTTAACGGCCCGGAGAGGTGCGAACACCGGGGAGCTGTTTTTT
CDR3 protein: CASSLTARRGANTGELFF

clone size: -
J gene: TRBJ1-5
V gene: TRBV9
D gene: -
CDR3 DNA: TGTGCCAGCAGTTCCGCAGGGAATCAGCCCCAGCATTTT
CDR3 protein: CASSSAGNQPQHF

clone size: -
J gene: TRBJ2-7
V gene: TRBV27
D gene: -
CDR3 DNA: TGTGCCAGCAGTTTCGGACAGTTAGCCTACGAGCAGTACTTC
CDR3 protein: CASSFGQLAYEQYF

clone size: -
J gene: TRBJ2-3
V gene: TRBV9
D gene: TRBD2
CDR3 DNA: TGTGCCAGCAGCCCCCGGGCTAGCGGGAGCACAGATACGCAGTATTTT
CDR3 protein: CASSPRASGSTDTQYF

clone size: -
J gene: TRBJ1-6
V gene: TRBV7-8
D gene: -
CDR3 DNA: TGTGCCAGCAGCTTGCTAGTGAATTCACCCCTCCACTTT
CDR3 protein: CASSLLVNSPLHF

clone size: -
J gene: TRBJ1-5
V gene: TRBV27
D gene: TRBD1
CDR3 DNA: TGTGCCAGCAGTTTCCGACAGGGGCGCGGAAGTAGCAATCAGCCCCAGCATTTT
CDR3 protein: CASSFRQGRGSSNQPQHF

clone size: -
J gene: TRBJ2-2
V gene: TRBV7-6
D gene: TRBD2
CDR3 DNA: TGTGCCAGCAGCCGCGCCAGCGGGAGTCACGGGGAGCTGTTTTTT
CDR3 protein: CASSRASGSHGELFF

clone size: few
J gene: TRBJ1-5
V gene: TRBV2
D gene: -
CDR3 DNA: TGTGCCAGCAGTGAAGCGACGACAGCCAATCAGCCCCAGCATTTT
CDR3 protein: CASSEATTANQPQHF

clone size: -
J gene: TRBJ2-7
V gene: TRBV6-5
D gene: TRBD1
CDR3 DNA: TGTGCCAGCAGTTACTCGATAGGACAGGGGGCCTACGAGCAGTACTTC
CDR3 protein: CASSYSIGQGAYEQYF

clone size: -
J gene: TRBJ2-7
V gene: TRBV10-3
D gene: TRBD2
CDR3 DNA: TGTGCCATCAGCCGGGGGGAAAGCTCCTACGAGCAGTACTTC
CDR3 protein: CAISRGESSYEQYF

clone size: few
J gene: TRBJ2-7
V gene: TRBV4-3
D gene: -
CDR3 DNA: TGCGCCAGCAGCCAAGACGGGACACCAAGGTACGAGCAGTACTTC
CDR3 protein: CASSQDGTPRYEQYF

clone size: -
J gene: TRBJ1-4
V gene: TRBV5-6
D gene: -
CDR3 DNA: TGTGCCAGCAGCTTGACAGGGAATGAAAAACTGTTTTTT
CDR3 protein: CASSLTGNEKLFF

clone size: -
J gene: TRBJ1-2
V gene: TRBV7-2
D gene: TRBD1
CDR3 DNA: TGTGCCAGCAGCTTACCCGAGACAGGGACCTATGGCTACACCTTC
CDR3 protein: CASSLPETGTYGYTF

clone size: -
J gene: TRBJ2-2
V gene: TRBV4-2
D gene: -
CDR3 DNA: TGTGCCAGCAGCCAAGGGGCAGTCACCGGGGAGCTGTTTTTT
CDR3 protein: CASSQGAVTGELFF

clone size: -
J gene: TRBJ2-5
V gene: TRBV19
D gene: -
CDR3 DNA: TGTGCCAGTAGTACGGACTGGGCTGGGGAGACCCAGTACTTC
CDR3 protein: CASSTDWAGETQYF

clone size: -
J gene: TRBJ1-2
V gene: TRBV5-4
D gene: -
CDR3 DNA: TGTGCCAGCAGCGGGGGGGTAACAGGGATCTATGGCTACACCTTC
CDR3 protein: CASSGGVTGIYGYTF

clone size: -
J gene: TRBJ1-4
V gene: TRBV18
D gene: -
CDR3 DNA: TGTGCCAGCTCACGGGCCCAGGGCCTTAATGAAAAACTGTTTTTT
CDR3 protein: CASSRAQGLNEKLFF

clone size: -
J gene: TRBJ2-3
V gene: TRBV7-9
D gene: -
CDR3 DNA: TGTGCCAGCAGCTTGAGACAGGGCACAGATACGCAGTATTTT
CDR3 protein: CASSLRQGTDTQYF

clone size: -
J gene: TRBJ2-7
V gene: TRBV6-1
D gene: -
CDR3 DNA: TGTGCCAGCAGTGAGCAGGGGATCCACGAGCAGTACTTC
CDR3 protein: CASSEQGIHEQYF

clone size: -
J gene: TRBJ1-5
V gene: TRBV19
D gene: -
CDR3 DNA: TGTGCCAGTAGAGCCGCAGGAGGGGCGGAGCATTTT
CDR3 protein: CASRAAGGAEHF

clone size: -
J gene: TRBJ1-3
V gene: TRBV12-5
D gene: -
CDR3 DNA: TGTGCTAGTGGTTTGGGACAGTTCTCTGGAAACACCATATATTTT
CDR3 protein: CASGLGQFSGNTIYF

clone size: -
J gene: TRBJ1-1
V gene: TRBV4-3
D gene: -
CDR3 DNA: TGCGCCAGCAGCCCCCAATTTAACAGCCTGAACACTGAAGCTTTCTTT
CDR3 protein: CASSPQFNSLNTEAFF

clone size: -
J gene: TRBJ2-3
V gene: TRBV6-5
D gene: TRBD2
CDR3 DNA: TGTGCCAGCTTAGCGAGCGGGGGGACAGATACGCAGTATTTT
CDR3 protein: CASLASGGTDTQYF